This T cell receptor (beta chain) was profiled in a study of cytomegalovirus exposure and HLA in healthy donors. Study results and caveats: When presence/absence was analysed, sequencing depth was taken to be roughly uniform across donors.

The donors comprised healthy bone marrow donors. The primer mix had 60 Vbeta and 13 Jbeta primers. TCRdb's copy holds only in-frame clones and misses some; the assay was immunoSEQ multiplex PCR. The data contain about 140,000 clones, over 80% of them singletons. The germline V gene encodes CDR1 LGHNA and CDR2 YSLEER. J lost 5 bases, V lost 0 bases, and 7 bases had no gene match. The CDR3 sequence is 17 residues long. With respect to this clone: The antigen remains undetermined.

The V call is TRBV4-3, the J call TRBJ2-3; TRBD1 matches 11 bases. This receptor was taken from a woman aged 25-40 years in good health and CMV-seronegative. The source material was PBMCs. The CDR3 nucleotides are TGCGCCAGCAGCCAAGATCGGGGACAGGGGGTGGTAGATACGCAGTATTTT. Amino acid sequence: CASSQDRGQGVVDTQYF.